This T cell receptor (beta chain) was retrieved from a study of OX40 agonist ivuxolimab in advanced cancers. Some background on the complete study: Ivuxolimab was a fully human IgG2 agonistic monoclonal antibody targeting the costimulatory receptor OX40 (CD134). Intravenous ivuxolimab was administered to patients every 2 weeks at six dose levels: 0.01, 0.1, 0.3, 1.5, 3 and 10 mg/kg. Three dose-escalation patients achieved partial responses, one with hepatocellular carcinoma and two with cutaneous melanoma. Prior anti-PD-1, anti-PD-L1 or anti-CTLA-4 therapy was permitted, and approximately 42% of dose-escalation patients had received checkpoint inhibitors. The paper covers the monotherapy dose-escalation part of the phase I ivuxolimab trial, which included N ≈ 57 patients. The purpose of peripheral TCRbeta sequencing was to test whether ivuxolimab changed TCR sequence diversity and led to clonal T-cell expansion. Of the roughly 52 dose-escalation patients, hepatocellular carcinoma was present in 19, melanoma in approximately 15, renal cell carcinoma in 9 and head and neck cancer in 9. The dose-escalation cohort was roughly 87% male with a mean age of approximately 60 years, ranging from about 20 to 80.

General conclusions and limits of the study: In partial responders in the 0.1-3.0 mg/kg groups, normalized peripheral clonal expansion was found to be among the lowest, especially among CD8+ T cells. The antigen specificity of the peripheral T cells that underwent clonal expansion was not determined. Low levels of normalized T-cell clonal expansion were also seen in some patients who did not respond. At doses of 0.1 to 3.0 mg/kg, clonal expansion of both CD4+ and CD8+ blood T cells was observed from baseline to week 6. After ivuxolimab, CD8+ T cells had more expanded clones than CD4+ T cells on average.

To sequence the TCRbeta CDR3 region, genomic DNA was isolated from the sorted cells. The immunoSEQ Assay was used to sequence the TCRbeta CDR3 regions. TCRdb carries this immuneACCESS record with in-frame sequences only. Its versions omit some clonotypes, under half of them owing to an unresolved V gene in the studies checked, with the rest unexplained. Counted in this sample were 83,000 or so clones; 65% to 90% of them appeared once. Of the sample, around 2% is held by the ten largest clones. This clone came up once. Its antigen is still unknown. No per-base quality is available; no much larger clone lies one base away. Patients with autoimmune disease history or receiving systemic immunosuppression were excluded from the trial. Peripheral blood for TCR sequencing was collected from all dose cohorts at baseline, on cycle 4 day 1, and on cycle 7 day 1. Samples were obtained from an open-label, multicenter, first-in-human phase I dose-escalation trial of ivuxolimab. The trial enrolled adults with locally advanced or metastatic head and neck squamous cell, hepatocellular, melanoma or renal cell carcinoma. Before TCR sequencing, CD4+ and CD8+ T cells were separately sorted from peripheral blood.

The receptor's source is an adult with an advanced solid tumor such as melanoma, head and neck, liver or kidney cancer. This material consisted of CD4+ or CD8+ T cells sorted from blood, taken in a trial of the OX40 agonist ivuxolimab.

The DNA is TGTGCCAGCAGCCAAGATCCTGGCGGCTCGGGCGGCCCCCTCCACTTT. This codes for CASSQDPGGSGGPLHF. The chain is assembled from TRBV4-2 and TRBJ1-6; the D gene lacks a confident call. Sequences LGHNA (CDR1) and YNFKEQ (CDR2) are obtained from the germline V gene. Trimming removed 0 bases from V and 13 bases from J, leaving 19 bases between the germline ends. Its CDR3 holds 16 amino acids, cysteine through phenylalanine. Only CDR3 DNA remains: 48 bases, in frame from the first base.